Listed below are T cell receptor beta chains from one sample, sequenced in a study of T cells in Graves' hyperthyroidism and ophthalmopathy. TCRdb called the multiplex PCR reads again in MiXCR, with one record for every CDR3 protein. The sample records 200,000 to 250,000 distinct CDR3 sequences, around 16% being singletons. Sequencing was done on a sample of blood. Every receptor here comes from a woman between 50 and 59 years old with Graves' hyperthyroidism. Each CDR3 is given with its conserved first and last residue. D genes are given only for firm matches. For some rows the clone size is stated as once, few or many, or as a class when expanded; others skip it.

abundance	d_gene	j_gene	v_gene	CDR3aa	CDR3nt
many	.	TRBJ2-3	TRBV27	CASRPGGGEDTQYF	TGTGCCAGCCGCCCGGGGGGCGGTGAAGATACGCAGTATTTT
.	.	TRBJ1-4	TRBV7-9	CASSPTAEKLFF	TGTGCCAGCAGCCCTACCGCTGAAAAACTGTTTTTT
many	.	TRBJ1-2	TRBV10-3	CAITETEDGYTF	TGTGCCATCACGGAGACAGAGGATGGCTACACCTTC
few	TRBD1	TRBJ1-2	TRBV6-2/TRBV6-3	CASRRTGTGDGYTF	TGTGCCAGCAGAAGAACCGGGACAGGGGACGGCTACACCTTC
.	.	TRBJ2-3	TRBV20-1	CSARDPPIPSTDTQYF	TGCAGTGCTCGGGACCCGCCAATCCCTAGCACAGATACGCAGTATTTT
many	.	TRBJ1-1	TRBV30	CAWRPNENTEAFF	TGTGCCTGGAGACCCAACGAGAACACTGAAGCTTTCTTT
.	TRBD1	TRBJ2-3	TRBV18	CASSPGTGEADTQYF	TGTGCCAGCTCACCCGGGACAGGGGAGGCAGATACGCAGTATTTT
.	.	TRBJ2-7	TRBV18	CASSLTREIKYYEQYF	TGTGCCAGCTCCCTCACCAGAGAGATAAAATACTACGAGCAGTACTTC
many	TRBD1	TRBJ1-1	TRBV5-4	CASSYDGQGAEAFF	TGTGCCAGCAGTTATGACGGACAGGGGGCCGAAGCTTTCTTT
few	.	TRBJ2-4	TRBV20-1	CSAGDAGDIQYF	TGCAGTGCTGGGGACGCAGGTGACATTCAGTACTTC
.	.	TRBJ2-2	TRBV19	CASNRGGSNTGELFF	TGTGCCAGTAATAGGGGGGGTTCCAACACCGGGGAGCTGTTTTTT
.	.	TRBJ2-2	TRBV10-3	CAIREGAGELFF	TGTGCCATCAGAGAGGGCGCCGGGGAGCTGTTTTTT
.	.	TRBJ2-1	TRBV19	CASSSQASEGEQFF	TGTGCCAGTAGTTCCCAAGCCTCGGAGGGTGAGCAGTTCTTC
few	TRBD2	TRBJ2-1	TRBV24-1	CATSDWEGDSYNEQFF	TGTGCCACCAGTGATTGGGAGGGCGACTCCTACAATGAGCAGTTCTTC
many	.	TRBJ1-2	TRBV5-6	CASSSSLQGDYGYTF	TGTGCCAGCAGCTCGAGTCTTCAGGGAGACTATGGCTACACCTTC
.	.	TRBJ2-7	TRBV3-1	CASSQDSKVLGEQYF	TGTGCCAGCAGCCAAGATTCTAAGGTTTTGGGGGAGCAGTACTTC
few	TRBD2	TRBJ2-1	TRBV15	CATSRDITSGMTYNEQFF	TGTGCCACCAGCAGAGATATTACTAGCGGGATGACCTACAATGAGCAGTTCTTC
.	.	TRBJ2-2	TRBV19	CASSRTQLATGELFF	TGTGCCAGTAGTAGGACACAACTTGCCACCGGGGAGCTGTTTTTT
many	.	TRBJ1-1	TRBV7-7	CASSSTTLSRVESTEAFF	TGTGCTAGCAGCTCAACCACACTTAGTCGGGTAGAGAGCACTGAAGCTTTCTTT
many	TRBD2	TRBJ2-5	TRBV5-6	CASSLLGLAGDGETQYF	TGTGCCAGCAGCTTACTAGGACTAGCGGGAGATGGAGAGACCCAGTACTTC
many	.	TRBJ1-2	TRBV15	CATSRDGPYGYTF	TGTGCCACCAGCAGAGATGGGCCCTATGGCTACACCTTC
many	TRBD2	TRBJ2-7	TRBV14	CASSQVASGLPQSSYEQYF	TGTGCCAGCAGCCAAGTTGCTAGCGGGTTGCCCCAAAGCTCCTACGAGCAGTACTTC
many	TRBD1	TRBJ1-5	TRBV6-1	CASRIWDRNQPQHF	TGTGCCAGCAGGATATGGGACAGAAATCAGCCCCAGCATTTT
many	TRBD1	TRBJ2-1	TRBV18	CASSPLQGANEQFF	TGTGCCAGCTCACCGTTACAGGGGGCGAATGAGCAGTTCTTC
many	.	TRBJ2-7	TRBV20-1	CSAPLGEYHEQYF	TGCAGTGCCCCATTGGGGGAGTACCACGAGCAGTACTTC
few	TRBD2	TRBJ2-1	TRBV7-7	CASSPSGRARNEQFF	TGTGCTAGCAGCCCAAGCGGGAGGGCCCGGAATGAGCAGTTCTTC
few	.	TRBJ1-5	TRBV9	CASSLTGSGNQPQHF	TGTGCCAGCAGCTTAACAGGGTCGGGCAATCAGCCCCAGCATTTT
many	TRBD1	TRBJ1-2	TRBV7-2	CASSFDRVSVGYTF	TGTGCCAGCAGCTTCGACAGGGTATCTGTTGGCTACACCTTC
many	.	TRBJ2-7	TRBV3-1	CASSRNSRLEQYF	TGTGCCAGCAGCCGAAATAGTCGGCTCGAGCAGTACTTC
many	TRBD2	TRBJ2-1	TRBV7-2	CASSPGGSLNEQFF	TGTGCCAGCAGTCCGGGCGGGAGTTTGAATGAGCAGTTCTTC
.	.	TRBJ1-4	TRBV6-1	CASSPHEKLFF	TGTGCCAGCAGCCCTCATGAAAAACTGTTTTTT
many	.	TRBJ1-1	TRBV28	CASSFSPAGNTEAFF	TGTGCCAGCAGTTTTTCCCCGGCCGGGAACACTGAAGCTTTCTTT
many	TRBD2	TRBJ2-1	TRBV7-6	CASSPVAGSSYNEQFF	TGTGCCAGCAGCCCAGTAGCGGGGAGCTCCTACAATGAGCAGTTCTTC
many	TRBD2	TRBJ2-7	TRBV2	CASNSGRGNYEQYF	TGTGCCAGTAATAGCGGGAGGGGTAACTACGAGCAGTACTTC
few	TRBD2	TRBJ2-1	TRBV6-2/TRBV6-3	CASSTRVGGVYNEQFF	TGTGCCAGCAGTACTAGGGTGGGAGGGGTTTACAATGAGCAGTTCTTC
few	.	TRBJ2-1	TRBV15	CATSRDRGIEQFF	TGTGCCACCAGCAGAGATCGGGGGATTGAGCAGTTCTTC
.	.	TRBJ1-1	TRBV10-3	CAISERENTEAFF	TGTGCCATCAGTGAAAGGGAAAACACTGAAGCTTTCTTT
.	TRBD1	TRBJ1-2	TRBV5-1	CASSYGTELNYGYTF	TGCGCCAGCAGCTACGGGACAGAATTAAACTATGGCTACACCTTC
many	.	TRBJ2-3	TRBV7-2	CASSQQGGGGGGTQYF	TGTGCCAGCAGCCAACAGGGGGGAGGGGGCGGGGGTACGCAGTATTTT
many	TRBD2	TRBJ2-3	TRBV10-2	CASSDPGTSGKDTQYF	TGCGCCAGCAGTGACCCCGGGACTAGCGGGAAGGATACGCAGTATTTT
many	.	TRBJ2-1	TRBV7-7	CASSLLADSSYNEQFF	TGTGCTAGCAGCCTACTAGCAGACAGCTCCTACAATGAGCAGTTCTTC
few	.	TRBJ1-3	TRBV12-3/TRBV12-4	CASSLGDPGNTIYF	TGTGCCAGCAGTTTGGGGGACCCTGGAAACACCATATATTTT
many	.	TRBJ2-7	TRBV15	CATSRDVAYEQYF	TGTGCCACCAGCAGAGATGTGGCTTACGAGCAGTACTTC
.	TRBD1	TRBJ1-5	TRBV19	CASRIGQGLHQPQHF	TGTGCCAGTAGGATAGGACAGGGCCTACATCAGCCCCAGCATTTT
once	TRBD2	TRBJ2-2	TRBV20-1	CSATSGRVTGELFF	TGCAGTGCCACTAGCGGGAGAGTAACCGGGGAGCTGTTTTTT
few	.	TRBJ2-4	TRBV28	CASSTPGTAKNIQYF	TGTGCCAGCAGTACTCCCGGCACAGCCAAAAACATTCAGTACTTC